A single sample is the source of the 23 T cell receptor beta chains below, sequenced in a study of cytomegalovirus exposure and HLA in healthy donors (dated by TCRdb to the late 2010s). Receptors were amplified or captured by the immunoSEQ multiplex PCR assay. For the multiplex PCR, a mixture combining 60 forward primers for TCR Vbeta segments and 13 reverse primers for TCR Jbeta segments was used. The table was pulled from immuneACCESS by TCRdb, which kept in-frame rearrangements only. Such tables lose some clones; where checked, under half of the loss comes from unresolved V genes, and the rest has no known cause. This sample has about 160,000 clones in its table, and over 70% of those were observed once. The leading ten clones occupy approximately 1.3% of the sample. The sequenced sample was PBMCs. Receptors were obtained from a man between 45 and 60 years old in good health and CMV-seropositive.

V is TRBV5-1 and J is TRBJ1-1, with D tentatively TRBD1 (5 bases). The CDR3 covers 14 residues. Germline CDR1 SGHRS, CDR2 YFSETQ. Deletions cut 6 bases from V and 2 bases from J, with 14 bases between. The CDR3 region has the DNA TGCGCCAGCATGGTCGCTACAGGCAACACTGAAGCTTTCTTT. Translation gives CASMVATGNTEAFF.

The chain has TRBV5-5 and TRBJ2-7; 9 bases match TRBD2. Germline V lookup: CDR1 SGHKS, CDR2 YYEKEE (reference sequence). The J segment lost 4 bases and the V segment lost 4 bases, leaving 12 bases of the junction unmatched. The CDR3 runs to 16 residues. The CDR3 nucleotides read TGTGCCAGCAGCCCAATTTTGACTAGCGGAGGATACGAGCAGTACTTC. Its translation is CASSPILTSGGYEQYF.

This chain connects TRBV29-1 to TRBJ2-3; 9 positions match TRBD2. From germline, CDR1 is SQVTM and CDR2 ANQGSEA. The CDR3 consists of 14 residues. V shed 3 bases and J 5 bases; nucleotides not matched to a gene: 6. This CDR3 reads CSVDLAGHRDTQYF. CDR3 coding DNA: TGCAGCGTTGATCTAGCGGGACACAGAGATACGCAGTATTTT.

The chain employs TRBV9 and TRBJ1-2; TRBD1 aligns across 12 bases. J was trimmed by 8 bases and V by 4 bases; bases with no gene match: 6. Germline V lookup: CDR1 SGDLS, CDR2 YYNGEE. There are 14 residues in the CDR3. The CDR3 DNA is TGTGCCAGCAGCCCTTCTGGGACAGGGGGCGGCTACACCTTC. This translates into CASSPSGTGGGYTF.

The rearrangement uses TRBV27 and TRBJ1-6; possible D gene TRBD1, 5 bases. The CDR3 totals 13 residues. Germline loops: CDR1 MNHEY, CDR2 SMNVEV (reference sequence). V was trimmed by 4 bases and J by 8 bases, leaving 9 bases between them. CDR3 region: CASSWGTDSPLHF. In DNA form, the CDR3 reads TGTGCCAGCAGTTGGGGCACGGATTCACCCCTCCACTTT.

The chain couples TRBV30 to TRBJ1-5; maybe TRBD1 (6 bases). V was pared by 1 base and J by 7 bases, with 17 bases between. Germline V CDR1 and CDR2: GTSNPN, SVGIG (reference sequence). The CDR3 is 15 residues long. CDR3 DNA sequence: TGTGCCTGGAGTGGGGGACATGGGTTCACCCAGCCCCAGCATTTT. Amino acid sequence: CAWSGGHGFTQPQHF. Variable domain in full (rest from reference TRBV30 and TRBJ1-5): SQTIHQWPATLVQPVGSPLSLECTVEGTSNPNLYWYRQAAGRGLQLLFYSVGIGQISSEVPQNLSASRPQDRQFILSSKKLLLSDSGFYLCAWSGGHGFTQPQHFGDGTRLSIL.

The J gene is TRBJ2-3, the V gene TRBV14; D remains ambiguous. V lost 1 base and J 3 bases, leaving 5 bases between the germline ends. The CDR3 runs 13 residues. Germline V gene data show CDR1 as SGHDN and CDR2 as FVKESK. CDR3 amino acids: CASSQGLTDTQYF. The CDR3 DNA reads TGTGCCAGCAGCCAAGGGCTTACAGATACGCAGTATTTT.

This clone was found once. The rearrangement links TRBV6-6 to TRBJ2-7; 9 bases are a match to TRBD1. The V segment lost 7 bases and the J segment 3 bases; nucleotides outside the gene matches: 7. CDR3 length equals 14 residues. Germline V gene lookup returns CDR1 MNHNY and CDR2 SVGAGI (reference sequence). The CDR3 DNA is TGTGCCAGCAAGCAAGACAGGGGGAGCTACGAGCAGTACTTC. This translates into CASKQDRGSYEQYF.

This clone was seen more than once but under ten times. The chain joins TRBV28 to TRBJ2-7; tentative D call: TRBD1 (5 bases). V was pared by 0 bases and J by 3 bases, with 9 bases between. Germline-derived CDR1 and CDR2 are MDHEN and SYDVKM. The CDR3 is 14 amino acids. The CDR3 sequence: CASSLWAGNYEQYF. The CDR3 coding sequence is TGTGCCAGCAGTTTATGGGCAGGGAACTACGAGCAGTACTTC.

This sequence joins TRBV4-1 and TRBJ2-3, with 13 bases fitting TRBD2. Germline assignment: CDR1 MGHRA and CDR2 YSYEKL. The junction had 8 bases not matched to a gene; V was cut back by 3 bases and J by 2 bases. This CDR3 contains 18 residues. Here the CDR3 DNA reads TGCGCCAGCAGCCAGGCCTCGGGACTAGCGGGGACCACAGATACGCAGTATTTT. Residues: CASSQASGLAGTTDTQYF.

V usage is TRBV2 and J usage is TRBJ2-3, with 12 bases aligning to TRBD2. The J segment lost 2 bases and the V segment lost 4 bases, leaving 1 base of the junction unmatched. Germline V lookup: CDR1 SNHLY, CDR2 FYNNEI. The CDR3 spans 15 residues. CDR3 sequence reads: CASSGLAGVTDTQYF. The CDR3 DNA reads TGTGCCAGCAGTGGACTAGCGGGGGTCACAGATACGCAGTATTTT.

The chain employs TRBV10-3 and TRBJ2-7; 10 bases align to TRBD1. J gave up 3 bases and V 6 bases, and 8 bases lay outside the gene matches. This CDR3 spans 15 amino acids. Germline V gives CDR1 ENHRY, CDR2 SYGVKD. CDR3 amino acids: CAIRSPGQGIYEQYF. The CDR3 nucleotides are TGTGCCATCAGATCCCCGGGACAGGGGATCTACGAGCAGTACTTC.

This chain uses TRBV7-2 with TRBJ1-1; possibly TRBD1 for D (5 bases). This CDR3 is built from 13 residues. Trimming removed 4 bases at V and 1 base at J, with 7 bases between. CDR1 SGHTA and CDR2 FQGNSA come from the germline V gene. The chain's CDR3 is CASSSGQNTEAFF. CDR3 nucleotide sequence: TGTGCCAGCAGCTCTGGACAGAACACTGAAGCTTTCTTT. Drawing the rest from reference TRBV7-2 and TRBJ1-1, the complete variable domain is GAGVSQSPSNKVTEKGKDVELRCDPISGHTALYWYRQSLGQGLEFLIYFQGNSAPDKSGLPSDRFSAERTGGSVSTLTIQRTQQEDSAVYLCASSSGQNTEAFFGQGTRLTVV.

In this sample, this clone turned up a few times. The chain links TRBV10-3 to TRBJ1-4; D possibly corresponds to TRBD1 (6 bases). This CDR3 is built from 16 residues. Germline CDR1 and CDR2: ENHRY and SYGVKD. V was trimmed by 2 bases and J by 2 bases, leaving 12 bases between them. The CDR3 coding sequence is TGTGCCATCAGTGAGCTCCGGGACAACACTAATGAAAAACTGTTTTTT. Translation gives CAISELRDNTNEKLFF.

The chain is built from TRBV28 and TRBJ1-2, with D perhaps TRBD1 (5 bases). The V end lost 6 bases, the J end lost 7 bases, and 12 bases lay between the germline ends. The CDR3 consists of 12 residues. Germline lookup yields CDR1 MDHEN and CDR2 SYDVKM. CDR3 in amino acids: CASSTRQFGYTF. CDR3 in DNA: TGTGCCAGCAGCACCCGACAGTTTGGCTACACCTTC.

This clone has just a few counts. This chain connects TRBV19 to TRBJ2-5; 7 nucleotides align to TRBD2. Germline CDR1 reads LNHDA; CDR2 reads SQIVND (reference sequence). Losses at the gene ends were 6 bases for V and 5 bases for J; bases not matched to a gene: 12. The CDR3 spans 15 residues. The CDR3 loop reads CASSDGTNRGETQYF. CDR3 nucleotide sequence: TGTGCCAGTAGCGACGGGACTAACCGAGGGGAGACCCAGTACTTC.

This clone was seen only a few times. This chain links TRBV5-1 with TRBJ2-3; 7 nucleotides match TRBD1. V lost 0 bases, J lost 4 bases, and 5 bases stayed unmatched. CDR1 and CDR2 (germline): SGHRS, YFSETQ. This CDR3 has 15 residues. The CDR3 DNA follows: TGCGCCAGCAGCTTGGCACATCAGGGGGCAGATACGCAGTATTTT. Encoded protein: CASSLAHQGADTQYF.

The V gene is TRBV29-1, the J gene TRBJ1-2; D is unresolved. Germline-derived CDR1 and CDR2 are SQVTM and ANQGSEA. The CDR3 sequence is 11 residues long. V gave up 6 bases and J gave up 7 bases, with 12 bases separating them. The CDR3: CSVRPVRGYTF. CDR3 nucleotides: TGCAGCGTCCGCCCAGTCCGTGGCTACACCTTC.

This chain uses TRBV28 with TRBJ1-2; 9 bases line up with TRBD1. The CDR3 has 16 residues. Losses at the gene ends were 1 base for V and 8 bases for J; bases not matched to a gene: 11. Germline assignment: CDR1 MDHEN and CDR2 SYDVKM. CDR3 sequence (DNA): TGTGCCAGCAGTTTATCCCCGGGACAGGGCAGGTGGGGCTACACCTTC. This gives the protein CASSLSPGQGRWGYTF.

This clone was counted a single time. This chain joins TRBV5-1 and TRBJ2-1; no definite D call. The CDR3 is 12 amino acids. The germline V and J ends were trimmed by 0 bases and 10 bases, with 8 bases remaining between them. Germline values: CDR1 SGHRS, CDR2 YFSETQ. In DNA, the CDR3 is TGCGCCAGCAGCTTGGTCCTAAAGGAGCAGTTCTTC. Translated: CASSLVLKEQFF.

The chain employs TRBV29-1 and TRBJ2-7; D is possibly TRBD1 (5 bases). The CDR3 consists of 12 residues. The germline V and J ends were trimmed by 4 bases and 9 bases, with 16 bases remaining between them. CDR1 is SQVTM, CDR2 ANQGSEA, per germline. The CDR3 protein is CSVAQDGPPQYF. CDR3 DNA sequence: TGCAGCGTTGCACAGGACGGCCCACCGCAGTACTTC.

V and J are TRBV4-1 and TRBJ2-1, with D perhaps matching TRBD1 (5 bases). The germline V gene encodes CDR1 MGHRA and CDR2 YSYEKL. V was trimmed by 8 bases and J by 8 bases, leaving 10 bases between them. There are 11 residues in the CDR3. The CDR3 spells CASADIHEQFF. The DNA of the CDR3 is TGCGCCAGCGCGGACATCCATGAGCAGTTCTTC.

The chain combines TRBV7-9 with TRBJ1-3; TRBD1 matches at 7 bases. Germline CDR1 is SEHNR and CDR2 is FQNEAQ (reference sequence). The V segment lost 4 bases and the J segment 4 bases; nucleotides outside the gene matches: 4. This CDR3 comprises 14 residues. The chain's CDR3 is CASSSTGIGNTIYF. In nucleotides, the CDR3 is TGTGCCAGCAGCTCGACAGGGATCGGAAACACCATATATTTT.